This TCR beta chain was sequenced during a study of shared clonotypes between healthy human individuals. The study, taken as a whole, reports: Depth was large, yet rarefaction showed that sorted-subset sequencing was incomplete.

Concerning this clone itself: Its antigen is as yet unknown.

It was 200 to 250 ng DNA, about 30,000 T cell genomes, that sorted-subset replicate PCRs used. Clones were read by immunoSEQ multiplex PCR, and TCRdb kept only the in-frame ones, dropping some. The data contain some 700,000 clones, less than 95% of them singletons. The CDR3 runs to 14 residues. The junction had 6 bases not matched to a gene; V was cut back by 5 bases and J by 4 bases. CDR1 SEHNR and CDR2 FQNEAQ come from the germline V gene (reference sequence). This TCR came from a man aged 18 to 35 in good health. Some clones in this sample may be carry-over from other donors' samples. The chain combines TRBV7-9 with TRBJ2-7; 9 positions match TRBD1. Sequenced input: memory CD8+ T cells from PBMCs. Subset defined: CD45RO+ cells pooled with CCR7-negative TemRA cells. CDR3 DNA: TGTGCCAGCAGCGCCCGGGACAGGGCGTACGAGCAGTACTTC. Protein sequence: CASSARDRAYEQYF. The full variable domain, in which reference TRBV7-9 and TRBJ2-7 provide the parts outside the CDR3, is DTGVSQNPRHKITKRGQNVTFRCDPISEHNRLYWYRQTLGQGPEFLTYFQNEAQLEKSRLLSDRFSAERPKGSFSTLEIQRTEQGDSAMYLCASSARDRAYEQYFGPGTRLTVT.